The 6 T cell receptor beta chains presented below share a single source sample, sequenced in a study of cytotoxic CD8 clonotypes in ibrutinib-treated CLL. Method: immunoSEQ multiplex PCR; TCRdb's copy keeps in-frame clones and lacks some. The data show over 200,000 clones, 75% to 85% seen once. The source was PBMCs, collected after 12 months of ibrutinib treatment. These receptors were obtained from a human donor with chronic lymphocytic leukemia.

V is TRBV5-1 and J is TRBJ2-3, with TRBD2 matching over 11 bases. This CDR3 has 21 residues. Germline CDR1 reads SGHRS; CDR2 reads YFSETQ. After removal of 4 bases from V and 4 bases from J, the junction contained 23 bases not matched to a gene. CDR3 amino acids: CASSPPLVLAGVTRGADTQYF. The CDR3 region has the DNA TGCGCCAGCAGCCCCCCTCTGGTACTAGCGGGAGTCACCCGGGGAGCAGATACGCAGTATTTT.

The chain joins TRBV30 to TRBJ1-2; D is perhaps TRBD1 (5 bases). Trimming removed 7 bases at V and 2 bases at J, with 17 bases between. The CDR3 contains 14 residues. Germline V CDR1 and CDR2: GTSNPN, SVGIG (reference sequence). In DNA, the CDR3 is TGTGCCTCACTATACGGGACGGTAAACTATGGCTACACCTTC. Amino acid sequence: CASLYGTVNYGYTF.

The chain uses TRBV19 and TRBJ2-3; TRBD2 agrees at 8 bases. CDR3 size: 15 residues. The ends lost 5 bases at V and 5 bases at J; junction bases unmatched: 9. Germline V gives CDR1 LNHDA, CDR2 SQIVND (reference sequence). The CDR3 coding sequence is TGTGCCAGTAGTTCCATAATGGCGGGGGGAGATACGCAGTATTTT. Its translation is CASSSIMAGGDTQYF.

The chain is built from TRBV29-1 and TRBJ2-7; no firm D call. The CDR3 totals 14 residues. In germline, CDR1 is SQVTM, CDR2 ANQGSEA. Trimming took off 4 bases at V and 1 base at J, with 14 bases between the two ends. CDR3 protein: CSVAVAYGSYEQYF. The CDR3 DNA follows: TGCAGCGTTGCTGTGGCTTACGGGTCCTACGAGCAGTACTTC.

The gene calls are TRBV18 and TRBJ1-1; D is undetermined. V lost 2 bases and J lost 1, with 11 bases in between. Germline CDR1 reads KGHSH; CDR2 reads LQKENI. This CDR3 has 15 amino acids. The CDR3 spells CASSPLVSTNTEAFF. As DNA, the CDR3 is TGTGCCAGCTCACCATTGGTTAGTACGAACACTGAAGCTTTCTTT.

The chain's CDR3 is CSVTPGTGVTGELFF. In DNA form, the CDR3 reads TGCAGCGTTACCCCCGGGACAGGTGTCACCGGGGAGCTGTTTTTT. The chain joins TRBV29-1 to TRBJ2-2; 8 bases match TRBD1. Trimming took 5 bases from V and 4 from J; bases not matched to a gene: 9. The CDR3 is made up of 15 amino acids. In germline, CDR1 is SQVTM, CDR2 ANQGSEA.